The 14 T cell receptor beta chains below come from one sample, sequenced in a study of T cells after yellow fever vaccination. TCRdb passed the 5' RACE reads through MiXCR, listing each CDR3 protein once. The sample lists about 500,000 distinct CDR3 sequences, roughly a sixth occurring once. The source material was PBMCs, sampled 5 days after the first yellow fever vaccination. The receptors stem from a man aged 18 to 29 who received the YFV17D yellow fever vaccine.

This clonotype turned up a few times. The genes are TRBV29-1 and TRBJ2-7; perhaps D is TRBD1 or TRBD2 (5 bases each). Germline-derived CDR1 and CDR2 are SQVTM and ANQGSEA. The V and J ends lost 7 bases and 4 bases respectively, with 17 bases between them. There are 13 residues in the CDR3. CDR3 sequence (DNA): TGCAGCGCTAAAAAGGGGACCCGGTACGAGCAGTACTTC. It is translated as CSAKKGTRYEQYF.

The chain is built from TRBV20-1 and TRBJ2-7; 10 positions agree with TRBD1. The length of the CDR3 is 13 residues. Germline V gene lookup returns CDR1 DFQATT and CDR2 SNEGSKA (reference sequence). CDR3 sequence: CALRKGTGEKQYV. The CDR3 DNA is TGCGCACTCCGAAAAGGGACAGGGGAAAAGCAGTACGTC.

The V and J genes are TRBV7-9 and TRBJ2-1; the D gene is possibly TRBD1 (5 bases). Trimming removed 6 bases from V and 7 bases from J, with 22 bases in between. CDR1 and CDR2 (germline): SEHNR, FQNEAQ (reference sequence). CDR3 size: 16 residues. The CDR3 loop reads CASSPRIGHLDNEQFF. CDR3 nucleotide sequence: TGTGCCAGCAGTCCAAGAATAGGACACCTGGATAATGAGCAGTTCTTC.

CDR3 residues: CSARELRDNYEQYV. The CDR3 DNA is TGCAGTGCTAGAGAGCTGAGGGACAACTACGAGCAGTACGTC. This chain joins TRBV20-1 and TRBJ2-7; possibly TRBD1 for D (6 bases). Germline loops: CDR1 DFQATT, CDR2 SNEGSKA (reference sequence). The CDR3 loop spans 14 amino acids. The V gene lost 0 bases and the J gene lost 3 bases, with 12 bases spanning the gap.

The V and J genes are TRBV6-2 or TRBV6-3 and TRBJ1-5, with TRBD1 matching 9 bases. Trimming took 9 bases from V and 1 from J; bases not matched to a gene: 7. Germline-derived CDR1 and CDR2 are MNHEY and SVGEGT. The length of the CDR3 is 15 residues. This CDR3 is CASHRGQGSNQPQHF. Written as DNA, the CDR3 is TGTGCCAGTCACAGGGGGCAAGGAAGCAATCAGCCCCAGCATTTT.

This rearrangement joins TRBV4-3 to TRBJ1-6; 7 nucleotides align to TRBD1. Germline V gene sequence: CDR1 LGHNA, CDR2 YSLEER. With V trimmed by 0 bases and J by 4 bases, 0 bases remained unmatched. This CDR3 comprises 15 residues. CDR3 loop: CASSQETGYNSPLHF. The CDR3 DNA follows: TGCGCCAGCAGCCAAGAGACAGGGTATAATTCACCCCTCCACTTT.

A few counts support this clonotype. The chain links TRBV5-6 to TRBJ2-5; no clear D gene. This CDR3 contains 14 residues. V lost 0 bases and J lost 2, with 8 bases in between. Germline CDR1 reads SGHDT; CDR2 reads YYEEEE. The CDR3 here is CASSLATSQETQYF. Here the CDR3 DNA reads TGTGCCAGCAGCTTGGCCACCTCACAAGAGACCCAGTACTTC.

This chain connects TRBV4-1 to TRBJ1-1; no clear D gene. V lost 1 base and J 0 bases, leaving 9 bases between the germline ends. The CDR3 runs 15 residues. Per germline, CDR1 MGHRA and CDR2 YSYEKL. The CDR3 sequence: CASSQVATMNTEAFF. The CDR3, as DNA: TGCGCCAGCAGCCAAGTAGCCACCATGAACACTGAAGCTTTCTTT.

The chain carries TRBV5-1 and TRBJ1-5; 9 nucleotides agree with TRBD1. This CDR3 has 16 amino acids. CDR1 and CDR2 from the germline V gene are SGHRS and YFSETQ. The ends lost 3 bases at V and 4 bases at J; junction bases unmatched: 8. The CDR3 sequence: CASSSLRDRENQPQHF. Here the CDR3 DNA reads TGCGCCAGCAGCTCACTCCGGGACAGGGAAAATCAGCCCCAGCATTTT.

The chain combines TRBV20-1 with TRBJ2-6, with TRBD2 identical over 9 bases. CDR1 is DFQATT and CDR2 is SNEGSKA in the germline V gene (reference sequence). The CDR3 extends over 17 amino acids. V was pared by 3 bases and J by 2 bases, with 8 bases of the junction left unmatched. CDR3 protein: CSARMAGGRPGANVLTF. The CDR3 nucleotides are TGCAGTGCTAGGATGGCGGGGGGGCGGCCTGGGGCCAACGTCCTGACTTTC.

J is TRBJ2-6 and V is TRBV30, with D uncertain. CDR1 GTSNPN and CDR2 SVGIG come from the germline V gene (reference sequence). V was shortened by 3 bases and J by 0 bases, with 15 bases between the two germline ends. The CDR3 covers 17 residues. For the CDR3, the DNA is TGTGCCTGGAGCCCGACCTTACTGTTCTCTGGGGCCAACGTCCTGACTTTC. Its protein is CAWSPTLLFSGANVLTF. Based on the CDR3 plus reference TRBV30 and TRBJ2-6, the full variable domain is SQTIHQWPATLVQPVGSPLSLECTVEGTSNPNLYWYRQAAGRGLQLLFYSVGIGQISSEVPQNLSASRPQDRQFILSSKKLLLSDSGFYLCAWSPTLLFSGANVLTFGAGSRLTVL.

For this clonotype: A much larger clonotype is one base distant, so this may be a read error. Here the CDR3 reads CSAHKGTDHYEQYF. In nucleotides, the CDR3 is TGCAGTGCCCACAAGGGGACGGACCACTACGAGCAGTACTTC. The V call is TRBV20-1, the J call TRBJ2-7; D tentatively reads TRBD1 or TRBD2 (5 bases each). Trimming pared 6 bases from V and 3 bases from J, leaving 18 bases between. Germline assignment: CDR1 DFQATT and CDR2 SNEGSKA (reference sequence). There are 14 residues in the CDR3.

This sequence joins TRBV7-2 and TRBJ1-1; the D is unclear. CDR1 is SGHTA and CDR2 is FQGNSA in the germline V gene. With 5 bases removed from V and 5 bases from J, the gap between germline ends came to 18 bases. The CDR3 runs 15 residues. DNA of the CDR3: TGTGCCAGCAGCGAAGTGCCCCGGGCGGGAACTGAAGCTTTCTTT. It specifies CASSEVPRAGTEAFF.

This clonotype has more than one count but fewer than ten. The chain couples TRBV6-6 to TRBJ1-6; weak D call: TRBD1 (6 bases). CDR3 length: 12 amino acids. Germline V gives CDR1 MNHNY, CDR2 SVGAGI (reference sequence). Trimming stripped 10 bases from V and 10 bases from J, with 14 bases between. CDR3 nucleotides: TGTGCCACCAACAGGGAGGGGTCACCCCTCCACTTT. It translates to CATNREGSPLHF.